Described below is a single TCR beta chain sequence and its context. Its target is unknown. Germline-derived CDR1 and CDR2 are MNHNS and SASEGT. The CDR3 contains 15 residues. V lost 3 bases and J 4 bases, leaving 15 bases between the germline ends. This PCR relied on a set of 60 Vbeta primers and 13 Jbeta primers. Profiling relied on immunoSEQ multiplex PCR, and the TCRdb table lists in-frame clones only, not all of them. The sample has over 150,000 clones, more than 65% seen once. The data are from a study of cytomegalovirus exposure and HLA in healthy donors. Overall study: Falling in the Caucasian-associated ancestry cluster were about 80% of 350 to 400 genotyped donors.

General study points: In an earlier analysis, productive rearrangement rates for most beta V segments clustered near 87% or 30%. The listing of 150 to 200 TCR beta chains classed them as cytomegalovirus-associated.

Sequencing was carried out using PBMCs. The source is a girl between 10 and 17 years old in good health and CMV-seropositive. The chain links TRBV6-1 to TRBJ2-5; D ambiguous. The CDR3 DNA sequence: TGTGCCAGCAGTGACCTGTTGGGCAGCACAGAGACCCAGTACTTC. Translation gives CASSDLLGSTETQYF.